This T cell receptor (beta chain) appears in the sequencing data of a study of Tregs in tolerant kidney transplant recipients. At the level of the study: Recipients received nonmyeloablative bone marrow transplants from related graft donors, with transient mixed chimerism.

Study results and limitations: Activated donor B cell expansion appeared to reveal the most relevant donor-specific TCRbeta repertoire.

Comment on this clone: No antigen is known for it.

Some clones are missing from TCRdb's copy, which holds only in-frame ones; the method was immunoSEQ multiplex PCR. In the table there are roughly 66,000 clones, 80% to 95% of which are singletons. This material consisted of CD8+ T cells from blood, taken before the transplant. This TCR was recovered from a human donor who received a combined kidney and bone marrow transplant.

The CDR3 DNA reads TGTGCCAGCACGGCTAGCGGGGGTCCAGGTACGCAGTATTTT. As protein: CASTASGGPGTQYF. V is TRBV9 and J is TRBJ2-3; 10 nucleotides line up with TRBD2. The CDR3 is 14 residues long. With 6 bases clipped from V and 8 bases from J, the junction kept 9 bases outside the gene matches. Germline CDR1 is SGDLS and CDR2 is YYNGEE.